The 7 T cell receptor beta chains below come from one sample, sequenced in a study of breast tumors, draining lymph nodes, adjacent tissues. Using its own MiXCR run on the multiplex PCR reads, TCRdb lists one record per CDR3 protein. The data contain over 100,000 distinct CDR3 sequences, approximately 20% of them singletons. Samples came from axillary lymph nodes draining the breast cancer. The sample consisted of axillary lymph node tissue. Receptor source: a female donor with breast cancer. Some clones in this sample may be carry-over from other donors' samples.

The table lists this clonotype with many counts. The chain combines TRBV28 with TRBJ2-7; 10 bases are a match to TRBD2. The CDR3 sequence is 14 residues long. V was pared by 5 bases and J by 6 bases, with 7 bases of the junction left unmatched. Germline CDR1 MDHEN, CDR2 SYDVKM. The CDR3 sequence: CASSRSGRVREQYF. Written as DNA, the CDR3 is TGTGCCAGCAGTCGGAGCGGGAGGGTTCGCGAGCAGTACTTC.

A remark on this clonotype: One junction end disagrees with the germline gene, perhaps due to a read error. The chain recombines TRBV28 with TRBJ2-7; no firm D call. CDR1 is MDHEN and CDR2 is SYDVKM in the germline V gene. There are 19 residues in the CDR3. CDR3 protein: CASSSRIGKRTYVPYGQYF. CDR3 nucleotides: TGTGCCAGCAGTTCCCGAATAGGGAAAAGGACGTACGTACCCTACGGGCAGTACTTC.

This clonotype was picked up many times. The chain employs TRBV2 and TRBJ2-7; D ambiguous. Germline V gene sequence: CDR1 SNHLY, CDR2 FYNNEI. The V gene lost 7 bases and the J gene lost 5 bases, with 9 bases spanning the gap. CDR3 length: 11 residues. CDR3 in DNA: TGTGCCAGCACTTCAGGCCACGAGCAGTACTTC. Residues: CASTSGHEQYF.

The sample holds many counts of this clonotype. This sequence joins TRBV6-2 or TRBV6-3 and TRBJ2-3; a possible D gene is TRBD1 (7 bases). CDR3 length equals 14 residues. The V end was cut by 4 bases, the J end by 4 bases, with 12 bases between. Germline CDR1 is MNHEY and CDR2 is SVGEGT. The CDR3 sequence: CASSSQGGADTQYF. CDR3 nucleotides: TGTGCCAGCAGTTCCCAGGGGGGCGCAGATACGCAGTATTTT.

The rearrangement links TRBV6-1 to TRBJ2-1; weak D call: TRBD2 (5 bases). The CDR3 contains 15 residues. Trimming left V 2 bases short and J 8 bases short, with 16 bases between. Germline V gene sequence: CDR1 MNHNS, CDR2 SASEGT. The CDR3 region has the DNA TGTGCCAGCAGTGAAACTACAGCGGAATGGCATGAGCAGTTCTTC. It is translated as CASSETTAEWHEQFF.

This clonotype was counted only a few times. The CDR3 region has the DNA TGTGCCAGCAGGCCGGGACAGGCCACAGATACGCAGTATTTT. Its protein is CASRPGQATDTQYF. The chain employs TRBV28 and TRBJ2-3; TRBD1 matches at 8 bases. Germline V gives CDR1 MDHEN, CDR2 SYDVKM. The CDR3 spans 14 residues. Losses at the gene ends were 6 bases for V and 2 bases for J; bases not matched to a gene: 4.

The rearrangement uses TRBV15 and TRBJ2-3, with 12 bases aligning to TRBD2. The CDR3 runs to 17 residues. V was pared by 1 base and J by 2 bases, with 4 bases of the junction left unmatched. Germline CDR1 reads LNHNV; CDR2 reads YYDKDF (reference sequence). This CDR3 is CATSRGTSGATTDTQYF. CDR3 bases: TGTGCCACCAGCAGAGGGACTAGCGGGGCAACCACAGATACGCAGTATTTT.